This T cell receptor (beta chain) is from a study of radiotherapy plus CTLA-4 blockade in lung cancer. Overall study results and limits: Tumor-derived TCR clones expanded in blood after radiotherapy plus ipilimumab.

Chemo-refractory metastatic non-small-cell lung cancer patients were treated with focal radiation plus CTLA-4 blockade with ipilimumab. Remarks on this clone: Its matching antigen is unknown.

V shed 3 bases, J shed 5 bases, and the junction held 9 bases outside the gene matches. The CDR3 is made up of 16 amino acids. The germline V gene has CDR1 SGDLS and CDR2 YYNGEE. Profiling relied on immunoSEQ multiplex PCR, and the TCRdb table lists in-frame clones only, not all of them. This sample has 30,000 or so clones, with around 80% found just once. This sequence originates from a human donor with non-small cell lung cancer who had stable disease on radiotherapy plus ipilimumab. The V gene is TRBV9, the J gene TRBJ2-3; TRBD2 agrees at 10 bases. The source material was peripheral blood, sampled from a patient treated with radiotherapy plus ipilimumab. Here the CDR3 DNA reads TGTGCCAGCAGCGCCCCGAGCGGGGGGGCACGAGATACGCAGTATTTT. Amino acid sequence: CASSAPSGGARDTQYF. The full variable domain, with the rest looked up from reference TRBV9 and TRBJ2-3, is DSGVTQTPKHLITATGQRVTLRCSPRSGDLSVYWYQQSLDQGLQFLIQYYNGEERAKGNILERFSAQQFPDLHSELNLSSLELGDSALYFCASSAPSGGARDTQYFGPGTRLTVL.